This entry is about one T cell receptor (beta chain). At one of its ends the junction is not consistent with the germline gene, which may arise from a read error. This sample is part of a study of blood T cell repertoires in COVID-19. Study overall: Spain, Italy and the United States supplied samples that represented acute and convalescent COVID-19.

Original data processing: Using reference gene primer amplification, nucleated cell counts were estimated. The protocol was immunoSEQ multiplex PCR, while the TCRdb copy is restricted to in-frame clones and leaves out a portion. V, J and clone size derive from that table, while D and trimming were established from the DNA sequence. Here the sample spans about 140,000 clones, more than 65% being singletons. CDR1 LNHDA and CDR2 SQIVND come from the germline V gene (reference sequence). The CDR3 spans 16 residues. This sequence was found in a human donor in a cohort sampled during active COVID-19. Material for sequencing was peripheral blood. V is TRBV19 and J is TRBJ1-1; possibly TRBD1 for D (6 bases). The CDR3 DNA sequence: TGTGCCAGTAGTATAGCTCGCGACAGGTCGAACCCTGAAGCTTTCTTT. Protein product: CASSIARDRSNPEAFF.